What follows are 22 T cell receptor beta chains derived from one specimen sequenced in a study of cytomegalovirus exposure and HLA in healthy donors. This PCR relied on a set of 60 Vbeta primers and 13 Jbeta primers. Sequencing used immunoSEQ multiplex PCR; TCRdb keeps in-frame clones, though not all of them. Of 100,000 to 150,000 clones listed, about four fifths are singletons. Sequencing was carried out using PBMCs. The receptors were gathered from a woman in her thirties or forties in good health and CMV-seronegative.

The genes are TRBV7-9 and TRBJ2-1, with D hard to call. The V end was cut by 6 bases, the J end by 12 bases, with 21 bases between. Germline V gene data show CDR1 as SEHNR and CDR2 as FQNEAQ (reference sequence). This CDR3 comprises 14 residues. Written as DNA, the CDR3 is TGTGCCAGCAGACCAATCAACCCGGGTTTTGGGCAGTTCTTC. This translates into CASRPINPGFGQFF.

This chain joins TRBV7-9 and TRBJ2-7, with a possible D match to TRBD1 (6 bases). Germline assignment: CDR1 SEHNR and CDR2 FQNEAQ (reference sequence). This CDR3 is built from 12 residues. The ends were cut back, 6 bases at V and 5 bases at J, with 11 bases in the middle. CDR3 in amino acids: CASRYRVHEQYF. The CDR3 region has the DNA TGTGCCAGCAGATACAGGGTTCACGAGCAGTACTTC.

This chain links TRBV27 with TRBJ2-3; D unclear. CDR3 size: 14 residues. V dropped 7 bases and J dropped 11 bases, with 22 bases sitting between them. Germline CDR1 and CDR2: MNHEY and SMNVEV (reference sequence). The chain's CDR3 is CASTTRPVGLLQYF. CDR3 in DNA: TGTGCCAGCACCACCCGCCCAGTTGGGCTTCTGCAGTATTTT.

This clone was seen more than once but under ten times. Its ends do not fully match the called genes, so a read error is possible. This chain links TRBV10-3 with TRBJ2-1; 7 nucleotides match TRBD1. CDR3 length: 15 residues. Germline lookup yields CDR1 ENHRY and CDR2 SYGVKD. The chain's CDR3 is CAISEPGQIYDEQFF. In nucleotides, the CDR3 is TGTGCCATCAGTGAGCCGGGACAGATCTACGATGAGCAGTTCTTC.

In nucleotides, the CDR3 is TGCGCCAGCAGCTCGGCGACAGGGAGGAATGAGCAGTTCTTC. It codes for CASSSATGRNEQFF. The chain joins TRBV5-1 to TRBJ2-1; D might be TRBD1 (7 bases). Per the germline V gene, CDR1 is SGHRS and CDR2 is YFSETQ. This CDR3 is 14 amino acids long. V was pared by 3 bases and J by 7 bases, with 14 bases between. Drawing the rest from reference TRBV5-1 and TRBJ2-1, the complete variable domain is KAGVTQTPRYLIKTRGQQVTLSCSPISGHRSVSWYQQTPGQGLQFLFEYFSETQRNKGNFPGRFSGRQFSNSRSEMNVSTLELGDSALYLCASSSATGRNEQFFGPGTRLTVL.

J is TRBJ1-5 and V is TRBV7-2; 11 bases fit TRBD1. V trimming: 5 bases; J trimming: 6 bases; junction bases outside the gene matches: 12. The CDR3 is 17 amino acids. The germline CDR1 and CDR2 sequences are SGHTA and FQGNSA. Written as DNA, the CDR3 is TGTGCCAGCAGCCTCCGGACAGGGGGCTTCTCGGGTCAGCCCCAGCATTTT. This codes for CASSLRTGGFSGQPQHF.

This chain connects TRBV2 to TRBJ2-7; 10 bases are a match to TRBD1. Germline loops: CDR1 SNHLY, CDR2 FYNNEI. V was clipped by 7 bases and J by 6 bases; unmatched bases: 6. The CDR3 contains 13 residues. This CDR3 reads CASNRQGAFEQYF. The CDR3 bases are TGTGCCAGCAACCGACAGGGGGCCTTCGAGCAGTACTTC.

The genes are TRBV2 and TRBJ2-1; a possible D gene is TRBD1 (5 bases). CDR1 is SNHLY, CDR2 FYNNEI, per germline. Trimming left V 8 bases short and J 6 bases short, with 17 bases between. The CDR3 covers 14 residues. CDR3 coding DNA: TGTGCCAGCCTAGGGGCAGGAGACACCAATGAGCAGTTCTTC. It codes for CASLGAGDTNEQFF.

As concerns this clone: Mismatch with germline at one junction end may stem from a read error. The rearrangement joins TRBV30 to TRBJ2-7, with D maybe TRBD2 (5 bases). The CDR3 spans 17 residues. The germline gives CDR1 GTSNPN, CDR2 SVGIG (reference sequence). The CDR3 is CAWSVSSALLRGYEQHF. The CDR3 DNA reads TGTGCCTGGAGTGTATCCAGCGCTCTCCTACGGGGATACGAGCAGCACTTC.

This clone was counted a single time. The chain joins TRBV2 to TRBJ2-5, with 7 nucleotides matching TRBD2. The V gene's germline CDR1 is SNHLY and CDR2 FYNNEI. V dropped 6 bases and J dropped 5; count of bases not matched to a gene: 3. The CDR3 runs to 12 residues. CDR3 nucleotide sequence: TGTGCCAGCAGAGGGCGGGGGGAGACCCAGTACTTC. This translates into CASRGRGETQYF.

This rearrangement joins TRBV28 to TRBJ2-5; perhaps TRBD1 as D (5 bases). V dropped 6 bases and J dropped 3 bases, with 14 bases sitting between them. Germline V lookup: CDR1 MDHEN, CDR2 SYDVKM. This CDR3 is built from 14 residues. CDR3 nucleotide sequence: TGTGCCAGCAGCCCATCGGGCAGGGAAGAGACCCAGTACTTC. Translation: CASSPSGREETQYF.

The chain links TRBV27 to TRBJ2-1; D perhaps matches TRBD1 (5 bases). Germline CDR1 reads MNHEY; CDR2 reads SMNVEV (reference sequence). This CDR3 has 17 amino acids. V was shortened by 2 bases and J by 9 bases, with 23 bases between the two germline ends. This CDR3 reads CASSLQGPAQHGSEQFF. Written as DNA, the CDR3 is TGTGCCAGCAGTTTACAGGGTCCCGCACAACATGGCAGTGAGCAGTTCTTC.

The CDR3 nucleotides read TGTGCCAGCAGCTTAAGGTGGGAGCGAGAAGCTTTCTTT. It encodes CASSLRWEREAFF. The chain combines TRBV5-4 with TRBJ1-1; D remains ambiguous. The germline V and J ends were trimmed by 2 bases and 8 bases, with 13 bases remaining between them. CDR1 is SGHNT and CDR2 is YYREEE in the germline V gene (reference sequence). The CDR3 is made up of 13 amino acids.

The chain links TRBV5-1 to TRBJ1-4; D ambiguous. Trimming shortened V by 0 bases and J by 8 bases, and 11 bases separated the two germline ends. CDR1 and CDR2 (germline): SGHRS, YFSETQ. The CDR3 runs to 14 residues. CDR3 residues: CASSLGVVEEKLFF. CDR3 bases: TGCGCCAGCAGCTTGGGAGTAGTGGAGGAAAAACTGTTTTTT. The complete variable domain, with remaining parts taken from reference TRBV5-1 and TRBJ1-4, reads KAGVTQTPRYLIKTRGQQVTLSCSPISGHRSVSWYQQTPGQGLQFLFEYFSETQRNKGNFPGRFSGRQFSNSRSEMNVSTLELGDSALYLCASSLGVVEEKLFFGSGTQLSVL.

In DNA, the CDR3 is TGTGCCAGCAGTTCTAGCGGGGGGCCCTACGAGCAGTACTTC. Amino acids: CASSSSGGPYEQYF. This rearrangement joins TRBV28 to TRBJ2-7; 11 positions match TRBD2. The CDR3 sequence is 14 residues long. After removal of 4 bases from V and 2 bases from J, the junction contained 1 base not matched to a gene. Germline-derived CDR1 and CDR2 are MDHEN and SYDVKM.

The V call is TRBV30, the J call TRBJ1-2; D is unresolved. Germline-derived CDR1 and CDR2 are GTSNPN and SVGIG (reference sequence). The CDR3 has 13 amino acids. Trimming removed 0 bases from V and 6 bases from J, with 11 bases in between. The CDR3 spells CAWSVVPGNGYTF. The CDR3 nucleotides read TGTGCCTGGAGTGTGGTGCCAGGAAATGGCTACACCTTC. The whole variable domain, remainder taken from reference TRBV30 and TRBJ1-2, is SQTIHQWPATLVQPVGSPLSLECTVEGTSNPNLYWYRQAAGRGLQLLFYSVGIGQISSEVPQNLSASRPQDRQFILSSKKLLLSDSGFYLCAWSVVPGNGYTFGSGTRLTVV.

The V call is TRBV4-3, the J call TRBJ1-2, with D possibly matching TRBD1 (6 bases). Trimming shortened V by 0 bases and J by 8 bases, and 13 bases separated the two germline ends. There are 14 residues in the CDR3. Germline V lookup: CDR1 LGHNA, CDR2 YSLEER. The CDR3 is CASSQEGAYFGYTF. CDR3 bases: TGCGCCAGCAGCCAAGAGGGGGCCTATTTCGGCTACACCTTC.

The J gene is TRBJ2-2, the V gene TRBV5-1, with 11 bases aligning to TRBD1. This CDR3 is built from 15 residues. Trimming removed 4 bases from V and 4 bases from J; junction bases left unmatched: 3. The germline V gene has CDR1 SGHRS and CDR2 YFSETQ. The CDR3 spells CASSIGTGGTGELFF. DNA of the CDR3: TGCGCCAGCAGCATTGGGACAGGGGGCACCGGGGAGCTGTTTTTT.

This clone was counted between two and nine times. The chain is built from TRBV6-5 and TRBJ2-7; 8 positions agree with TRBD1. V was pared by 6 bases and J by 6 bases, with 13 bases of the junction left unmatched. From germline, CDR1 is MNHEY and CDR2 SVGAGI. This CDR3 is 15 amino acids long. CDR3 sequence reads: CASRDLAGQGGEQYF. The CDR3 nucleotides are TGTGCCAGCAGAGACTTAGCTGGACAGGGTGGCGAGCAGTACTTC.

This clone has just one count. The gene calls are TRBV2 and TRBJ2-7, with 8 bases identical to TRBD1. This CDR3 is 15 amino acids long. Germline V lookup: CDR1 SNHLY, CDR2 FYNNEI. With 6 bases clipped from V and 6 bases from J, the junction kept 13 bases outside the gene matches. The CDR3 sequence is CASSYDRGGSAEQYF. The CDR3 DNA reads TGTGCCAGCAGCTATGACAGGGGAGGCTCCGCCGAGCAGTACTTC. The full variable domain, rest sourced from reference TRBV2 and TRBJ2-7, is EPEVTQTPSHQVTQMGQEVILRCVPISNHLYFYWYRQILGQKVEFLVSFYNNEISEKSEIFDDQFSVERPDGSNFTLKIRSTKLEDSAMYFCASSYDRGGSAEQYFGPGTRLTVT.

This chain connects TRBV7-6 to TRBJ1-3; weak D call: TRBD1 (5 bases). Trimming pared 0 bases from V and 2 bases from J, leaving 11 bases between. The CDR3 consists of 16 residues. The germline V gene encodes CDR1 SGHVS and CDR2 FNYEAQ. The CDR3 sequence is CASSLAQGLTGNTIYF. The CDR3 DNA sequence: TGTGCCAGCAGCTTAGCGCAGGGACTAACTGGAAACACCATATATTTT.

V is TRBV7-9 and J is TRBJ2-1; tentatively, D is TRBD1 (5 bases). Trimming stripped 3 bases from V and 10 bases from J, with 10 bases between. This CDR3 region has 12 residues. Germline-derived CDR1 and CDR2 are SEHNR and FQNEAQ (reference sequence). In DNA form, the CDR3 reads TGTGCCAGCAGCTTTGCAGGGCCGGAGCAGTTCTTC. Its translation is CASSFAGPEQFF.